A single sample gave rise to the 6 T cell receptor beta chains below, sequenced in a study of blood T cell repertoires in COVID-19. Generated by immunoSEQ multiplex PCR, the TCRdb table keeps only in-frame clones and is missing some. The sample has about 190,000 clones; around 84% are singletons. Specimen: peripheral blood. Receptors were obtained from a human donor in a cohort sampled during active COVID-19.

A few counts support this clone. V and J are TRBV10-3 and TRBJ1-6; D is unresolved. CDR3 size: 14 residues. V shed 3 bases and J shed 7 bases, with 10 bases lying between them. From germline, CDR1 is ENHRY and CDR2 SYGVKD. The CDR3 DNA follows: TGTGCCATCAGTGACAGGCCTCAGAATTCACCCCTCCACTTT. Translated: CAISDRPQNSPLHF.

The chain has TRBV3-1 (or the pseudogene TRBV3-2) and TRBJ2-2; 9 bases match TRBD1. The CDR3 sequence is 14 residues long. Germline lookup yields CDR1 LGHDT and CDR2 YNNKEL (reference sequence). V was clipped by 5 bases and J by 6 bases; unmatched bases: 4. The CDR3 here is CASSYRQGAGELFF. CDR3 coding DNA: TGTGCCAGCAGCTACCGACAGGGGGCCGGGGAGCTGTTTTTT.

This clone turned up a few times. The chain joins TRBV3-1 (or the pseudogene TRBV3-2) to TRBJ1-1, with D unclear. The germline V gene encodes CDR1 LGHDT and CDR2 YNNKEL (reference sequence). This CDR3 contains 13 residues. The germline V and J ends were trimmed by 1 base and 4 bases, with 7 bases remaining between them. CDR3 sequence: CASSQGSRTEAFF. The CDR3 DNA follows: TGTGCCAGCAGCCAAGGTAGCCGCACTGAAGCTTTCTTT.

The chain combines TRBV30 with TRBJ2-1; a weak D match, TRBD1 (6 bases). V lost 4 bases to trimming and J lost 7 bases, with 20 bases between them. This CDR3 has 15 residues. The V gene's germline CDR1 is GTSNPN and CDR2 SVGIG (reference sequence). In DNA, the CDR3 is TGTGCCTGGATGAACGGACAGATAATGAGGAATGAGCAGTTCTTC. Protein: CAWMNGQIMRNEQFF.

The genes are TRBV7-9 and TRBJ2-3; TRBD1 aligns across 10 bases. The V and J ends lost 3 bases and 2 bases, in that order; junction bases with no gene match: 5. The length of the CDR3 is 16 residues. Germline V gene sequence: CDR1 SEHNR, CDR2 FQNEAQ (reference sequence). CDR3: CASSFGDRGSTDTQYF. CDR3 nucleotide sequence: TGTGCCAGCAGCTTTGGGGACAGGGGATCCACAGATACGCAGTATTTT.

This clone was found a few times. The rearrangement joins TRBV29-1 to TRBJ2-5; D possibly corresponds to TRBD2 (6 bases). V was clipped by 4 bases and J by 5 bases, with 14 bases between them. The germline V gene has CDR1 SQVTM and CDR2 ANQGSEA. This CDR3 is 13 amino acids long. This chain's CDR3 is CSVAREYVETQYF. The DNA of the CDR3 is TGCAGCGTTGCCCGGGAGTATGTGGAGACCCAGTACTTC.